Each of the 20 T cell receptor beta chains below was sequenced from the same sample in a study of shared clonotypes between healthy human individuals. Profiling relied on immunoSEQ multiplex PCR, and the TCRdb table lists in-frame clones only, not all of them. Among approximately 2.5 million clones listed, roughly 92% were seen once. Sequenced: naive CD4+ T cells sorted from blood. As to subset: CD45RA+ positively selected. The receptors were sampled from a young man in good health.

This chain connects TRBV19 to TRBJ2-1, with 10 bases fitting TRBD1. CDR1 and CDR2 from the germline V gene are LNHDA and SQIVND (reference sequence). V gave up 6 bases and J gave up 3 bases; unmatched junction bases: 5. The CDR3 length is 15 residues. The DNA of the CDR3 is TGTGCCAGTAGGTCGACAGGGGGCTTCTACAATGAGCAGTTCTTC. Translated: CASRSTGGFYNEQFF.

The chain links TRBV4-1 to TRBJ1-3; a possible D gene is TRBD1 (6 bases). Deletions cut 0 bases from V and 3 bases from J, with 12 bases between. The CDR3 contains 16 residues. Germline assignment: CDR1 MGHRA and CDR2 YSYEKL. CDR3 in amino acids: CASSQDRGGDGNTIYF. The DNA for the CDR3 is TGCGCCAGCAGCCAAGATCGAGGGGGTGATGGAAACACCATATATTTT.

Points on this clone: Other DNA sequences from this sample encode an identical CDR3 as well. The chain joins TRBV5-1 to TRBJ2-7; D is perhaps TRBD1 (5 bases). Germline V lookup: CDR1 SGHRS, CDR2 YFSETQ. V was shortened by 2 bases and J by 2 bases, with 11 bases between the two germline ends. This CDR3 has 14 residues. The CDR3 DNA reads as TGCGCCAGCAGCTTAGGGGCAGGGACCTACGAGCAGTACTTC. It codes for CASSLGAGTYEQYF.

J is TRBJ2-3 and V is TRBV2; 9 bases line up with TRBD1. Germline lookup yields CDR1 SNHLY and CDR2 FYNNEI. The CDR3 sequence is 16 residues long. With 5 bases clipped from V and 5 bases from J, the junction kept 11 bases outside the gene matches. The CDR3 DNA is TGTGCCAGCAGTCCTACAGGGGGCGCGAATCTAGATACGCAGTATTTT. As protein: CASSPTGGANLDTQYF.

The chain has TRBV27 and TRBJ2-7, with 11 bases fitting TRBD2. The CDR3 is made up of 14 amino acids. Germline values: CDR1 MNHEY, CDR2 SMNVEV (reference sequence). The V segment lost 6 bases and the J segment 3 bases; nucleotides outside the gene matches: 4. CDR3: CASRLAGDFYEQYF. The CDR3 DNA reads TGTGCCAGCAGACTAGCGGGAGACTTCTACGAGCAGTACTTC.

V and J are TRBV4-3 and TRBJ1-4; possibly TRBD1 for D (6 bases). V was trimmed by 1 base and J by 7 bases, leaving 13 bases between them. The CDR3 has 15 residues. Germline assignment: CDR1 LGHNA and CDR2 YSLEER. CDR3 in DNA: TGCGCCAGCAGCCAAGTGGTAGGGGGAGGTGAAAAACTGTTTTTT. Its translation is CASSQVVGGGEKLFF.

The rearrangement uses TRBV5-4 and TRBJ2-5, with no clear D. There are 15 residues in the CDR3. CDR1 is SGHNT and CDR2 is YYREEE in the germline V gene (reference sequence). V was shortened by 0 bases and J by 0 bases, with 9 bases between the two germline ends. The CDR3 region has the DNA TGTGCCAGCAGCTTGGAAAGTGGGTACCAAGAGACCCAGTACTTC. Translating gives CASSLESGYQETQYF.

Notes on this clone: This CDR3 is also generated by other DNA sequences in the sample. Here the CDR3 reads CASSLVGGSTDTQYF. In DNA, the CDR3 is TGCGCCAGCAGCTTGGTCGGGGGAAGCACAGATACGCAGTATTTT. The V gene is TRBV5-1, the J gene TRBJ2-3; D is perhaps TRBD2 (6 bases). CDR1 and CDR2 from the germline V gene are SGHRS and YFSETQ. CDR3 length: 15 residues. V lost 0 bases, J lost 0 bases, and 8 bases lay in between.

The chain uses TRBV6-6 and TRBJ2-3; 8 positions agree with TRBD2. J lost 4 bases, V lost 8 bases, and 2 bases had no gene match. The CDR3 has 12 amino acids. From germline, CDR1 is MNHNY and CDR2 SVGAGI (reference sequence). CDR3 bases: TGTGCCAGCCGGGGGGGCCCAGATACGCAGTATTTT. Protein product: CASRGGPDTQYF.

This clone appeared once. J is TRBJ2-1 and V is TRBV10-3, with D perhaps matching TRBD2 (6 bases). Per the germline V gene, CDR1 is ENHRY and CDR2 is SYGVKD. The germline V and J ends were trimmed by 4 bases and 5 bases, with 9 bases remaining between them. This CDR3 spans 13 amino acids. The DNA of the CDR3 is TGTGCCATCAGTGGGGGGGTGGACAATGAGCAGTTCTTC. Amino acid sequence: CAISGGVDNEQFF.

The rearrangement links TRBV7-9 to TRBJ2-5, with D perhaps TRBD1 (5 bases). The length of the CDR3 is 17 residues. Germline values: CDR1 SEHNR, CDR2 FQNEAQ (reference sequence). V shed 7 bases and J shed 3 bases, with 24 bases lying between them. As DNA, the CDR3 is TGTGCCAGCAACGTAGGGGCCAGGGCAAAACCTAAAGAGACCCAGTACTTC. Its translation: CASNVGARAKPKETQYF.

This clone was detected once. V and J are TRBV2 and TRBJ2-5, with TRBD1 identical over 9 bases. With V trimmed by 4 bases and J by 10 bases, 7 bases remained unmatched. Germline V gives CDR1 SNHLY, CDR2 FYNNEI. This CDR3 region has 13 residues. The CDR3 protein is CASSGTGAGDQYF. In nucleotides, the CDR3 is TGTGCCAGCAGTGGGACAGGGGCAGGAGACCAGTACTTC.

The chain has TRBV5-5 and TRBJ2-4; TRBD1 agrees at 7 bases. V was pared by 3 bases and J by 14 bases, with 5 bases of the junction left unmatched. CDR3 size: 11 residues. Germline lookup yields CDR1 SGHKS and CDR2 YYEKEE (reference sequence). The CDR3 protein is CASSSGQAEYF. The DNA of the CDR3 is TGTGCCAGCAGCTCCGGACAGGCCGAGTACTTC.

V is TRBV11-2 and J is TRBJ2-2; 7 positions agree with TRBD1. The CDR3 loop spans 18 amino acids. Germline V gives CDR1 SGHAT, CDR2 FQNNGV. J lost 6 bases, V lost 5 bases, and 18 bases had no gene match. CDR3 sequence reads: CASSIFPGQWTDAGELFF. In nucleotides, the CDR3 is TGTGCCAGCAGCATATTTCCGGGACAGTGGACCGACGCCGGGGAGCTGTTTTTT.

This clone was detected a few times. The CDR3 is CASSEDRGRTEAFF. CDR3 in DNA: TGTGCCAGCAGTGAAGACAGGGGTAGGACTGAAGCTTTCTTT. The chain joins TRBV6-5 to TRBJ1-1; 8 nucleotides match TRBD1. V lost 5 bases, J lost 5 bases, and 7 bases stayed unmatched. CDR1 is MNHEY and CDR2 is SVGAGI in the germline V gene. This CDR3 comprises 14 residues.

CDR3 DNA sequence: TGTGCCAGCAGCTTGGGGACCAAGAACACCGGGGAGCTGTTTTTT. This gives the protein CASSLGTKNTGELFF. The chain employs TRBV5-4 and TRBJ2-2; no firm D call. Germline CDR1 and CDR2: SGHNT and YYREEE (reference sequence). V was clipped by 0 bases and J by 1 base, with 7 bases between them. The CDR3 has 15 amino acids. Full variable domain (rest looked up from reference TRBV5-4 and TRBJ2-2): ETGVTQSPTHLIKTRGQQVTLRCSSQSGHNTVSWYQQALGQGPQFIFQYYREEENGRGNFPPRFSGLQFPNYSSELNVNALELDDSALYLCASSLGTKNTGELFFGEGSRLTVL.

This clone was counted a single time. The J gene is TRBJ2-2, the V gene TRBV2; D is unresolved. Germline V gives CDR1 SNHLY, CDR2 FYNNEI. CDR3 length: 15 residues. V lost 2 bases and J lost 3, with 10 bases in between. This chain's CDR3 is CASSESWTDTGELFF. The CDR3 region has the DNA TGTGCCAGCAGTGAATCCTGGACGGACACCGGGGAGCTGTTTTTT.

The chain's CDR3 is CSATRSGELFF. In DNA, the CDR3 is TGCAGTGCTACAAGATCCGGGGAGCTGTTTTTT. V is TRBV20-1 and J is TRBJ2-2; D gene unclear. CDR1 and CDR2 from the germline V gene are DFQATT and SNEGSKA (reference sequence). CDR3 length: 11 residues. V was cut by 4 bases and J by 6 bases, with 6 bases left in between.

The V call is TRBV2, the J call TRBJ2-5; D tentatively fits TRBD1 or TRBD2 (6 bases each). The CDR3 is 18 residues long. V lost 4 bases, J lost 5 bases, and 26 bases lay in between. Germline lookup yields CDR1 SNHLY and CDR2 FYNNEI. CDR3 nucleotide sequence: TGTGCCAGCAGTGGCCCCCTGGGCGTGGAGGGGGTCTTGGAGACCCAGTACTTC. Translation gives CASSGPLGVEGVLETQYF.

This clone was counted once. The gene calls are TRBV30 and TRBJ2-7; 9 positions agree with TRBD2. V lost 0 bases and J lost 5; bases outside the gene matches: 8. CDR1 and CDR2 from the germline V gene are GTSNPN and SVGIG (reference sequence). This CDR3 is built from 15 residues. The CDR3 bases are TGTGCCTGGAGTGTTTCTGCGGGAGGGCTCCACGAGCAGTACTTC. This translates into CAWSVSAGGLHEQYF.